This note documents a single T cell receptor beta chain sequence. Its specificity is not known. CDR1 is SGHRS, CDR2 YFSETQ, per germline. The V gene lost 2 bases and the J gene lost 8 bases, with 11 bases spanning the gap. The CDR3 is made up of 14 amino acids. Specified treatment: oral pan-JAK inhibitor, 5-10 mg twice daily. The authors extracted RNA and reverse transcribed it into cDNA as the sequencing template. Repertoires were generated with immunoSEQ multiplex PCR, while TCRdb's copy carries only in-frame clones and drops some. Among approximately 210,000 clones, less than 65% were seen once, and the ten largest hold over 0.9%. These data come from a study of CD8+ T cells in alopecia areata. Study-wide results and caveats: Clarity of TCR sharing across patients fell short of that in mice, possibly HLA-related.

The chain combines TRBV5-1 with TRBJ1-6, with D possibly TRBD1 on 6 matching bases. The material was CD4+ T cells sorted from blood, obtained at week 24, from a patient treated with tofacitinib. This sequence originates from a human donor with alopecia areata. This CDR3 is CASSLGQSYSPLHF. DNA of the CDR3: TGCGCCAGCAGCTTAGGACAGTCTTATTCACCCCTCCACTTT.